The clone carrying this TCR beta chain was seen more than once but under ten times. Its antigen is unknown. These data are taken from a study of T cell repertoires in cytomegalovirus infection. TCRdb re-analysed the reads in MiXCR, keeping a single row per CDR3 protein. Of just over 450,000 distinct CDR3 sequences listed, roughly 42% are singletons. Whole-study results and caveats: Individuals carrying CMV plus the relevant HLA were identified by cumulative frequency of public TCR beta families.

From germline, CDR1 is LNHNV and CDR2 YYDKDF (reference sequence). Between the trimmed V and J ends, which lost 3 bases and 0 bases, there was a span of 15 bases. The CDR3 has 17 amino acids. The chain carries TRBV15 and TRBJ1-3, with D perhaps matching TRBD1 (5 bases). The receptor was isolated from a human donor in good health (CMV status not recorded). Some clones in this sample may be carry-over from other donors' samples. The sample in question was cultured PBMCs, obtained from culture after CMV antigen stimulation. In nucleotides, the CDR3 is TGTGCCACCAGCAGTGGGACCGAAATTTACTCTGGAAACACCATATATTTT. Amino acid sequence: CATSSGTEIYSGNTIYF.